The sequence of this T cell receptor beta chain was determined in a study of blood T cell repertoires in COVID-19. The overall study: The origin of the acute and convalescent COVID-19 samples was the United States, Italy and Spain. PBMCs, B-cell-depleted T cells, or T cells were the source of the cDNA or gDNA that made up the material.

Germline CDR1 reads SNHLY; CDR2 reads FYNNEI. Trimming removed 6 bases at V and 2 bases at J, with 11 bases between. The CDR3 is 14 amino acids. This clone was recorded a few times. Original processing methods: Quantification of nucleated cells was approximated via reference gene primer amplification. This table comes from immunoSEQ multiplex PCR, and its TCRdb copy is limited to in-frame clones, with some not included. Clone size and the V and J calls come from that table; the DNA yielded D and trimming. The sample records around 99,000 clones, around 81% being singletons. The clonotype comes from a man over 45 who had recovered from COVID-19. Sequenced material: peripheral blood. This sequence joins TRBV2 and TRBJ2-1; D is unresolved. The CDR3 protein is CASRRLSAYNEQFF. Here the CDR3 DNA reads TGTGCCAGCAGGAGGTTGAGTGCCTACAATGAGCAGTTCTTC.